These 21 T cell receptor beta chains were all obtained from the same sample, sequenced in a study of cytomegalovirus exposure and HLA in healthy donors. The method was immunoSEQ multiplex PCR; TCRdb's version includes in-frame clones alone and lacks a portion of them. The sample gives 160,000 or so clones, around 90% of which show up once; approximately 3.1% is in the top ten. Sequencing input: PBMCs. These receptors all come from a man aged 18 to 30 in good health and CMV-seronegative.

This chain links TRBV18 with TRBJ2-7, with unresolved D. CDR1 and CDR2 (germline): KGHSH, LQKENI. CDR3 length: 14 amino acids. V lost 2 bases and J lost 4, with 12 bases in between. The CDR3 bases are TGTGCCAGCTCACCAAACCAGGTCCAGTACGAGCAGTACTTC. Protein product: CASSPNQVQYEQYF.

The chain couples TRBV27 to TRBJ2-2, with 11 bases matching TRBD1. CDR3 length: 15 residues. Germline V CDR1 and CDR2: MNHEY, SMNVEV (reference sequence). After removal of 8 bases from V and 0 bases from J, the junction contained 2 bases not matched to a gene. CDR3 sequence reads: CASRGQGANTGELFF. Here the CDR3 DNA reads TGTGCCAGCCGGGGACAGGGGGCGAACACCGGGGAGCTGTTTTTT.

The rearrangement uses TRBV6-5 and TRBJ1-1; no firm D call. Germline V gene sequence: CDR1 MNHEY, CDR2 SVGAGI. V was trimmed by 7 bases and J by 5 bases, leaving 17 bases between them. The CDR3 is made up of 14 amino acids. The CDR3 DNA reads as TGTGCCAGCAACACGGGAGGCCGGTGGACTGAAGCTTTCTTT. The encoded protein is CASNTGGRWTEAFF.

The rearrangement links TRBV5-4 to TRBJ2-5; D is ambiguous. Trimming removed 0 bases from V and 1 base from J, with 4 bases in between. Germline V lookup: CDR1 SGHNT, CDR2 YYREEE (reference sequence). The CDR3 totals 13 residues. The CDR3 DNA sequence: TGTGCCAGCAGCTTGGCCTCCCAAGAGACCCAGTACTTC. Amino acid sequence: CASSLASQETQYF.

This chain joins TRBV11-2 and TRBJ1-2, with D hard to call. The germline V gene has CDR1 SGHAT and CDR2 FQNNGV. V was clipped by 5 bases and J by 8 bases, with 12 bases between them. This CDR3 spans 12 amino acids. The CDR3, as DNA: TGTGCCAGCAGCGCGGGATCACGGGGCTACACCTTC. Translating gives CASSAGSRGYTF.

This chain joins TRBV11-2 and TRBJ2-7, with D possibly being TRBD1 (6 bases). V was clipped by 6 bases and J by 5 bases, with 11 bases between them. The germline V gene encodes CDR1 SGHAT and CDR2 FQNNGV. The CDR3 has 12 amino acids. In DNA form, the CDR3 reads TGTGCCAGCAGTCAGGGGTATGACGAGCAGTACTTC. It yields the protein CASSQGYDEQYF. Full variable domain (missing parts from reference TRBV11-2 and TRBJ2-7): EAGVAQSPRYKIIEKRQSVAFWCNPISGHATLYWYQQILGQGPKLLIQFQNNGVVDDSQLPKDRFSAERLKGVDSTLKIQPAKLEDSAVYLCASSQGYDEQYFGPGTRLTVT.

The CDR3 region has the DNA TGTGCCAGCAGACGAATAGGCTCGGAGGGCACTGAAGCTTTCTTT. It specifies CASRRIGSEGTEAFF. The chain recombines TRBV6-5 with TRBJ1-1, with D uncertain. This CDR3 region has 15 residues. In germline, CDR1 is MNHEY, CDR2 SVGAGI. V was shortened by 6 bases and J by 4 bases, with 18 bases between the two germline ends.

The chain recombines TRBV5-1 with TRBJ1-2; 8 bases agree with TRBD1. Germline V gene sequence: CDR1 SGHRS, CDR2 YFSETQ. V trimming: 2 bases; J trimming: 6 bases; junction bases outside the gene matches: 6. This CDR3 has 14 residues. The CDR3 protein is CASSFGQGGDGYTF. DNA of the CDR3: TGCGCCAGCAGCTTCGGACAGGGAGGGGATGGCTACACCTTC.

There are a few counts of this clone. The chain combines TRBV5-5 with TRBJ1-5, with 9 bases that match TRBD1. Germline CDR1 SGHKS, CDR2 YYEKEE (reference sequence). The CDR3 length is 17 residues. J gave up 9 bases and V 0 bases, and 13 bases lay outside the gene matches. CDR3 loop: CASSLAPGTGSNGPQHF. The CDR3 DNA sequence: TGTGCCAGCAGCTTGGCTCCAGGGACAGGGTCTAATGGGCCCCAGCATTTT.

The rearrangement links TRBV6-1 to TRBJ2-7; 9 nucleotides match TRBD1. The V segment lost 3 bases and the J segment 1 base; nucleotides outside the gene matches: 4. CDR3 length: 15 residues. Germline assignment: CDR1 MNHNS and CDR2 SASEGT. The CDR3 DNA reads TGTGCCAGCAGTGAGCCCGGGACAGGGTCCTACGAGCAGTACTTC. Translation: CASSEPGTGSYEQYF.

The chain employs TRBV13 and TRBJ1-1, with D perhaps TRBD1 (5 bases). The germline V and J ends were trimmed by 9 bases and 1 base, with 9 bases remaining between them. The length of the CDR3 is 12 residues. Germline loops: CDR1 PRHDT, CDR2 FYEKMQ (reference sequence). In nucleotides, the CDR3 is TGTGCCAGTGAAACAGGGAACACTGAAGCTTTCTTT. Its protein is CASETGNTEAFF.

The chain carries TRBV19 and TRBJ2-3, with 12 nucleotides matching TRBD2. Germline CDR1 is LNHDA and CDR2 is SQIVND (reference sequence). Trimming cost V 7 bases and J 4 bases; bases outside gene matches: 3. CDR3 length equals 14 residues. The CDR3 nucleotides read TGTGCCAGTACCACTAGCGGGGGGTCAGATACGCAGTATTTT. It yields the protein CASTTSGGSDTQYF.

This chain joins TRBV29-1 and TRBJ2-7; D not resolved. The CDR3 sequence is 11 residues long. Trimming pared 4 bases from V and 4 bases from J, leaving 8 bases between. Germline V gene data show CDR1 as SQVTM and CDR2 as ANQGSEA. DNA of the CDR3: TGCAGCGTTGGTGCAGTATACGAGCAGTACTTC. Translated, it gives CSVGAVYEQYF.

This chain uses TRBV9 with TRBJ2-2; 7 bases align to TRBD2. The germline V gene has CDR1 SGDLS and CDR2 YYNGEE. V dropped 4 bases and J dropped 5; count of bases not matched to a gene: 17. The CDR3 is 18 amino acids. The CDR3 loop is CASSTLTFGEGRTGELFF. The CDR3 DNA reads TGTGCCAGCAGCACTCTTACCTTTGGGGAGGGTAGAACCGGGGAGCTGTTTTTT.

For the CDR3, the DNA is TGTGCCAGCAGCCAAGCGCCGTGGACAGGGGACCGCTTGAACGTCAATAGAGCTTTCTTT. This gives the protein CASSQAPWTGDRLNVNRAFF. V gene TRBV14 combines with J gene TRBJ1-1, with 9 bases matching TRBD1. The germline CDR1 and CDR2 sequences are SGHDN and FVKESK. V dropped 1 base and J dropped 10; count of bases not matched to a gene: 25. The CDR3 sequence is 20 residues long.

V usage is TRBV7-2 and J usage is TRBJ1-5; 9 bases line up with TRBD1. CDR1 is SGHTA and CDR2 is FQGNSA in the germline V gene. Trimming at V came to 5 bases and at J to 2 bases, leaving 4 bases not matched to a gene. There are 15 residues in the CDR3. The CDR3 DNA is TGTGCCAGCAGCGCGACAGGGGGTGGCAATCAGCCCCAGCATTTT. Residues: CASSATGGGNQPQHF. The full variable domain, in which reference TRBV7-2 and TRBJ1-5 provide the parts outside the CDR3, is GAGVSQSPSNKVTEKGKDVELRCDPISGHTALYWYRQSLGQGLEFLIYFQGNSAPDKSGLPSDRFSAERTGGSVSTLTIQRTQQEDSAVYLCASSATGGGNQPQHFGDGTRLSIL.

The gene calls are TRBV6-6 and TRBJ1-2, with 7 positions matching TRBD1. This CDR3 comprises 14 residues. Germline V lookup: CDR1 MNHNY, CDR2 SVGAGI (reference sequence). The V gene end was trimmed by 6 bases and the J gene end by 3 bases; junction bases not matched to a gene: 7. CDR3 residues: CASRGDRADYGYTF. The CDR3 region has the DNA TGTGCCAGCAGGGGGGACAGAGCCGACTATGGCTACACCTTC.

DNA for the CDR3: TGTGCCAGCAGTTACGGGGGCACATTTGGAAACACCATATATTTT. This sequence encodes CASSYGGTFGNTIYF. This rearrangement joins TRBV6-5 to TRBJ1-3; tentatively, D is TRBD1 (6 bases). Germline V gives CDR1 MNHEY, CDR2 SVGAGI. The ends were cut back, 2 bases at V and 3 bases at J, with 11 bases in the middle. The CDR3 length is 15 residues.

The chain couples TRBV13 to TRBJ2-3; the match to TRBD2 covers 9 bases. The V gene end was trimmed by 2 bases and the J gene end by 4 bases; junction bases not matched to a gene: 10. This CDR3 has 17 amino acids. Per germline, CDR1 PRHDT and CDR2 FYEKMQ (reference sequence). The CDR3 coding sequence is TGTGCCAGCAGCTTACCAAGCGGGAGGCTGGGGGCAGATACGCAGTATTTT. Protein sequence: CASSLPSGRLGADTQYF.

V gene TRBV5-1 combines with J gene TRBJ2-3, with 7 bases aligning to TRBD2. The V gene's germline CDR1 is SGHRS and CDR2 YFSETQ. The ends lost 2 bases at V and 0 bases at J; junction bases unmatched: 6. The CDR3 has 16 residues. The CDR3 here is CASSFRTRGSTDTQYF. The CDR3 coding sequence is TGCGCCAGCAGCTTCCGGACTAGGGGAAGCACAGATACGCAGTATTTT.

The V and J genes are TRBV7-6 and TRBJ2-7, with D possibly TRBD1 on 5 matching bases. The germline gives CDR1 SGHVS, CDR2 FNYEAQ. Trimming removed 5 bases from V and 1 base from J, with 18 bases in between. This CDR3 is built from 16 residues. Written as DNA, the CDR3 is TGTGCCAGCAGCCCCAACTCGGAAGACAGTTCCTACGAGCAGTACTTC. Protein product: CASSPNSEDSSYEQYF.